The clone carrying this TCR beta chain was seen more than once but under ten times. Its antigen is not known. This specimen comes from a study of STAT3 mutations in large granular lymphocyte leukemia. Study-level results: Every T-LGLL patient had at least one immunodominant TCRbeta clonotype.

Assay used: immunoSEQ multiplex PCR; TCRdb lists only in-frame clones, some missing. The sample records roughly 46,000 clones, roughly 81% being singletons. Germline V gene data show CDR1 as SGDLS and CDR2 as YYNGEE. The CDR3 has 13 amino acids. V shed 0 bases and J shed 3 bases, with 4 bases lying between them. The TCR sequence derives from a human donor with T large granular lymphocyte leukemia. Some clones in this sample may be carry-over from other donors' samples. Source material: PBMCs. The V call is TRBV9, the J call TRBJ1-3; D gene unclear. For the CDR3, the DNA is TGTGCCAGCAGCGTAGAAGATGGAAACACCATATATTTT. This translates into CASSVEDGNTIYF.